A single TCR beta chain is shown here with its context. This record belongs to a study of cytomegalovirus exposure and HLA in healthy donors. The CDR3 has 12 residues. CDR1 is SQVTM, CDR2 ANQGSEA, per germline. The germline V and J ends were trimmed by 3 bases and 5 bases, with 10 bases remaining between them. PCR employed 60 Vbeta and 13 Jbeta primers. Libraries were prepared by immunoSEQ multiplex PCR; TCRdb keeps only in-frame clonotypes and omits some of them. This sample has 120,000 to 150,000 clones, with about three quarters found just once. The receptor comes from a woman in her twenties or thirties in good health and CMV-seronegative. Sample: PBMCs. This chain joins TRBV29-1 and TRBJ1-2; no clear D gene. The CDR3 nucleotides are TGCAGCGTTGATAATCGCCAGTATGGCTACACCTTC. It yields the protein CSVDNRQYGYTF.